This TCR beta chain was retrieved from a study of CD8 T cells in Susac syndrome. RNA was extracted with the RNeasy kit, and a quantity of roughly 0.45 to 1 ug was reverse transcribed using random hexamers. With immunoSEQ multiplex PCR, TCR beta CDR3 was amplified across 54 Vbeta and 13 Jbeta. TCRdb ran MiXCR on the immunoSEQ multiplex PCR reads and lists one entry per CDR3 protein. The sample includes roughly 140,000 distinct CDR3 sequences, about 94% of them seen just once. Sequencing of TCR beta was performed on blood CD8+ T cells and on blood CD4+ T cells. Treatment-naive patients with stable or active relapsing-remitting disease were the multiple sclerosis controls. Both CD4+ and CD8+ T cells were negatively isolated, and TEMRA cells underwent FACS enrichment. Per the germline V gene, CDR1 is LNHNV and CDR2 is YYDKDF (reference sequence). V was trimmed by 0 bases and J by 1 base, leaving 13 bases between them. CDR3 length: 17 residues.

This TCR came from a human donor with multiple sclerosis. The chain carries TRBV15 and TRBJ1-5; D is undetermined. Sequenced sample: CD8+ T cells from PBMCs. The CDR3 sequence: CATSRDEWRLSNQPQHF. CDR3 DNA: TGTGCCACCAGCAGAGATGAGTGGAGGTTAAGCAATCAGCCCCAGCATTTT. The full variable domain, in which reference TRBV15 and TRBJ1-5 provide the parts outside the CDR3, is DAMVIQNPRYQVTQFGKPVTLSCSQTLNHNVMYWYQQKSSQAPKLLFHYYDKDFNNEADTPDNFQSRRPNTSFCFLDIRSPGLGDTAMYLCATSRDEWRLSNQPQHFGDGTRLSIL.